What follows are 20 T cell receptor beta chains derived from one specimen sequenced in a study of blood T cell repertoires in COVID-19. This table comes from immunoSEQ multiplex PCR, and its TCRdb copy is limited to in-frame clones, with some not included. The table includes some 350,000 clones, 80% to 90% detected once. The sample consisted of PBMCs or T cells enriched from blood (not recorded which). The receptor source for this set is a woman in her thirties who had recovered from COVID-19.

The chain uses TRBV6-2 or TRBV6-3 and TRBJ2-6, with D uncertain. The CDR3 is made up of 15 amino acids. V was trimmed by 0 bases and J by 0 bases, leaving 3 bases between them. The germline V gene encodes CDR1 MNHEY and CDR2 SVGEGT. Written as DNA, the CDR3 is TGTGCCAGCAGTTACTCCCACTCTGGGGCCAACGTCCTGACTTTC. Residues: CASSYSHSGANVLTF.

This sequence joins TRBV12-5 and TRBJ2-7, with D possibly being TRBD1 (6 bases). Trimming cost V 1 base and J 7 bases, with 17 bases left between them. The CDR3 extends over 15 amino acids. Germline values: CDR1 LGHNT, CDR2 FRNRAP. This CDR3 reads CASGLGDIFRGEQYF. The CDR3 bases are TGTGCTAGTGGTTTGGGGGACATTTTTCGTGGAGAGCAGTACTTC.

This clone is a singleton in its sample. The V call is TRBV7-8, the J call TRBJ1-5; 11 bases fit TRBD1. The J segment lost 4 bases and the V segment lost 5 bases, leaving 16 bases of the junction unmatched. The CDR3 length is 19 residues. Germline V gene lookup returns CDR1 SGHVS and CDR2 FQNEAQ. The CDR3 is CASSLRGPGQGGRNQPQHF. The CDR3 bases are TGTGCCAGCAGCCTTCGAGGACCGGGACAGGGGGGCAGGAATCAGCCCCAGCATTTT. The complete variable domain, with remaining parts taken from reference TRBV7-8 and TRBJ1-5, reads GAGVSQSPRYKVAKRGQDVALRCDPISGHVSLFWYQQALGQGPEFLTYFQNEAQLDKSGLPSDRFFAERPEGSVSTLKIQRTQQEDSAVYLCASSLRGPGQGGRNQPQHFGDGTRLSIL.

This clone was seen once. V and J are TRBV5-4 and TRBJ2-5; D gene ambiguous. Germline lookup yields CDR1 SGHNT and CDR2 YYREEE (reference sequence). V lost 1 base and J lost 0, with 7 bases in between. This CDR3 spans 14 amino acids. Here the CDR3 reads CASSLKAYQETQYF. The CDR3 bases are TGTGCCAGCAGCTTGAAAGCTTACCAAGAGACCCAGTACTTC.

The V and J genes are TRBV5-4 and TRBJ1-3, with D maybe TRBD1 (5 bases). Germline assignment: CDR1 SGHNT and CDR2 YYREEE (reference sequence). Deletions cut 4 bases from V and 4 bases from J, with 21 bases between. This CDR3 is 17 amino acids long. The CDR3 DNA reads as TGTGCCAGCAGCACGAACCCCGACAGTGTGGGAGGAAACACCATATATTTT. The encoded protein is CASSTNPDSVGGNTIYF.

This chain links TRBV6-5 with TRBJ1-2; unclear D gene. Trimming removed 3 bases at V and 4 bases at J, with 12 bases between. Per the germline V gene, CDR1 is MNHEY and CDR2 is SVGAGI. This CDR3 comprises 14 residues. CDR3 amino acids: CASSYSAAGYGYTF. The CDR3 coding sequence is TGTGCCAGCAGTTATTCCGCCGCGGGCTATGGCTACACCTTC.

The chain couples TRBV4-1 to TRBJ2-5, with a weak D call TRBD1 (7 bases). The CDR3 consists of 16 residues. Looked up from germline, CDR1 is MGHRA and CDR2 is YSYEKL. V lost 2 bases, J lost 4 bases, and 17 bases lay in between. The CDR3 protein is CASSQFGAQGGETQYF. CDR3 in DNA: TGCGCCAGCAGCCAATTCGGGGCCCAGGGGGGAGAGACCCAGTACTTC.

The chain employs TRBV7-9 and TRBJ2-3, with 8 bases aligning to TRBD2. Looked up from germline, CDR1 is SEHNR and CDR2 is FQNEAQ (reference sequence). The ends lost 4 bases at V and 2 bases at J; junction bases unmatched: 8. This CDR3 is 16 amino acids long. The CDR3 is CASSSAAGGPTDTQYF. CDR3 nucleotides: TGTGCCAGCAGCTCGGCGGCGGGGGGACCCACAGATACGCAGTATTTT.

The sample holds a few counts of this clone. The CDR3 sequence is CASSTEAGPYNEQFF. The CDR3 DNA is TGCGCCAGTTCGACCGAAGCGGGGCCCTACAATGAGCAGTTCTTC. V usage is TRBV4-1 and J usage is TRBJ2-1, with 7 bases matching TRBD2. With V trimmed by 9 bases and J by 2 bases, 10 bases remained unmatched. This CDR3 contains 15 residues. Looked up from germline, CDR1 is MGHRA and CDR2 is YSYEKL.

The chain couples TRBV4-2 to TRBJ2-3; 9 bases line up with TRBD1. With 1 base clipped from V and 1 base from J, the junction kept 0 bases outside the gene matches. Germline V gives CDR1 LGHNA, CDR2 YNFKEQ. CDR3 length: 15 amino acids. Written as DNA, the CDR3 is TGTGCCAGCAGCCAAGGGACAGGGGGCACAGATACGCAGTATTTT. Protein sequence: CASSQGTGGTDTQYF.

The chain is built from TRBV6-5 and TRBJ2-6; D might be TRBD1 (6 bases). Germline values: CDR1 MNHEY, CDR2 SVGAGI. CDR3 size: 15 residues. Trimming left V 7 bases short and J 0 bases short, with 10 bases between. CDR3 loop: CASKGGDSGANVLTF. Here the CDR3 DNA reads TGTGCCAGCAAAGGGGGAGACTCTGGGGCCAACGTCCTGACTTTC.

The V gene is TRBV7-8, the J gene TRBJ2-3; unclear D gene. Trimming removed 5 bases from V and 5 bases from J, with 20 bases in between. The CDR3 extends over 16 amino acids. Germline V gene data show CDR1 as SGHVS and CDR2 as FQNEAQ. CDR3 sequence: CASSIDLGPAGDTQYF. DNA of the CDR3: TGTGCCAGCAGCATAGATTTGGGCCCCGCAGGAGATACGCAGTATTTT.

The chain is built from TRBV27 and TRBJ2-7; D might be TRBD1 (5 bases). This CDR3 comprises 13 residues. CDR1 is MNHEY, CDR2 SMNVEV, per germline (reference sequence). With 6 bases removed from V and 4 bases from J, the gap between germline ends came to 13 bases. For the CDR3, the DNA is TGTGCCAGCAGCCTCAGACAGCAATACGAGCAGTACTTC. Translated, it gives CASSLRQQYEQYF.

The V call is TRBV4-3, the J call TRBJ2-2; TRBD1 might be the D (6 bases). The CDR3 totals 14 residues. CDR1 is LGHNA, CDR2 YSLEER, per germline. Between the trimmed V and J ends, which lost 2 bases and 5 bases, there was a span of 9 bases. The CDR3 bases are TGCGCCAGCAGCCAAAACACAGGGACCGGGGAGCTGTTTTTT. Translation gives CASSQNTGTGELFF.

V gene TRBV3-1 (or the pseudogene TRBV3-2) combines with J gene TRBJ2-5; D unresolved. Germline loops: CDR1 LGHDT, CDR2 YNNKEL (reference sequence). CDR3 size: 12 residues. V shed 1 base and J shed 4 bases, with 4 bases lying between them. For the CDR3, the DNA is TGTGCCAGCAGCCAAGCGCGAGAGACCCAGTACTTC. Its translation is CASSQARETQYF.

The chain couples TRBV19 to TRBJ1-3; D ambiguous. From germline, CDR1 is LNHDA and CDR2 SQIVND (reference sequence). The CDR3 contains 18 residues. Trimming took 2 bases from V and 0 from J, leaving 17 bases between them. CDR3 sequence (DNA): TGTGCCAGTAGTATAACGGTCGGCAGGCTAAGCTCTGGAAACACCATATATTTT. Translation: CASSITVGRLSSGNTIYF.

About this clone itself: The sample contains more than one DNA sequence encoding this CDR3. This chain uses TRBV7-9 with TRBJ1-2; 8 bases map to TRBD1. V gave up 3 bases and J gave up 2 bases; unmatched junction bases: 2. CDR3 size: 14 residues. Germline V CDR1 and CDR2: SEHNR, FQNEAQ (reference sequence). The chain's CDR3 is CASSLDRANYGYTF. Here the CDR3 DNA reads TGTGCCAGCAGCTTGGACAGGGCGAACTATGGCTACACCTTC.

V usage is TRBV4-1 and J usage is TRBJ1-1; D gene unclear. The length of the CDR3 is 14 residues. Germline V CDR1 and CDR2: MGHRA, YSYEKL. V was cut by 3 bases and J by 0 bases, with 8 bases left in between. The DNA of the CDR3 is TGCGCCAGCAGCCAGCCAGGTTTGAACACTGAAGCTTTCTTT. Protein product: CASSQPGLNTEAFF.

This chain connects TRBV5-6 to TRBJ2-7, with D maybe TRBD2 (6 bases). This CDR3 is 15 amino acids long. V lost 5 bases, J lost 2 bases, and 17 bases lay in between. Germline CDR1 and CDR2: SGHDT and YYEEEE. CDR3 sequence: CASRGTGTGAYEQYF. In DNA, the CDR3 is TGTGCCAGCAGGGGGACCGGGACTGGAGCCTACGAGCAGTACTTC.

The gene calls are TRBV9 and TRBJ1-5, with D perhaps matching TRBD1 (6 bases). CDR3 length: 14 residues. Per the germline V gene, CDR1 is SGDLS and CDR2 is YYNGEE. The V gene lost 4 bases and the J gene lost 5 bases, with 13 bases spanning the gap. The CDR3 DNA is TGTGCCAGCAGCCCAGGTCACAGGGATCAGCCCCAGCATTTT. This gives the protein CASSPGHRDQPQHF.